This T cell receptor beta chain was recorded in a study of shared clonotypes between healthy human individuals. J gave up 7 bases and V 0 bases, and 10 bases lay outside the gene matches. This CDR3 has 16 residues. Looked up from germline, CDR1 is SGHRS and CDR2 is YFSETQ. There were only Caucasian adults among the donors, and all lived in Nashville, Tennessee. Measured with immunoSEQ multiplex PCR; TCRdb has only the in-frame clones, and not every one. Of 2 million to 2.5 million clones in the sample, 80% to 95% are singletons; the top ten hold 0.37%. This receptor was identified in a young man in good health. Some clones in this sample may be carry-over from other donors' samples. The chain employs TRBV5-1 and TRBJ2-1; 7 nucleotides line up with TRBD2. Specimen: naive CD4+ T cells from PBMCs. Indicated subset: CD45RA+ positively selected. The DNA of the CDR3 is TGCGCCAGCAGCTTGGCGTCTGCGGGAGTATGGAATGAGCAGTTCTTC. This translates into CASSLASAGVWNEQFF.